This T cell receptor (beta chain) is from a study of blood T cell repertoires in COVID-19. The assay was immunoSEQ multiplex PCR, and TCRdb's table has in-frame clones only and misses some. The data contain about 480,000 clones, more than 70% of them singletons. Germline lookup yields CDR1 SGHDN and CDR2 FVKESK. Between the trimmed V and J ends, which lost 0 bases and 1 base, there was a span of 12 bases. The CDR3 totals 17 residues. The sequence was obtained from a woman between 45 and 60 years old with COVID-19, enrolled during active disease. The material sequenced was peripheral blood. The chain recombines TRBV14 with TRBJ2-2, with D perhaps TRBD2 (6 bases). CDR3 DNA sequence: TGTGCCAGCAGCCAAGATGGGAGGACGGGGAACACCGGGGAGCTGTTTTTT. This gives the protein CASSQDGRTGNTGELFF.